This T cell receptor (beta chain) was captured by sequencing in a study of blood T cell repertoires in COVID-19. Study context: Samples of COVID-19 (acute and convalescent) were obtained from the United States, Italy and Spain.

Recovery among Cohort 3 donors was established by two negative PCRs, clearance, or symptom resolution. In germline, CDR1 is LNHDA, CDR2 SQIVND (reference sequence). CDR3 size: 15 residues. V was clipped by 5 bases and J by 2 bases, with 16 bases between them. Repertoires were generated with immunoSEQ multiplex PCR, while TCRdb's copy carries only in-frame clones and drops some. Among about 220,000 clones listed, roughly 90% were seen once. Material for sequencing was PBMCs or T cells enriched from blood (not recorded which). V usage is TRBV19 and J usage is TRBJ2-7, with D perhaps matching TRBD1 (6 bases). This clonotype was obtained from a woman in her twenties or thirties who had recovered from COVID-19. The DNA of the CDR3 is TGTGCCAGTAGTTCCACCTACAGGGCGGCCTACGAGCAGTACTTC. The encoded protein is CASSSTYRAAYEQYF. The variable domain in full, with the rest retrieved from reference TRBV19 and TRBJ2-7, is DGGITQSPKYLFRKEGQNVTLSCEQNLNHDAMYWYRQDPGQGLRLIYYSQIVNDFQKGDIAEGYSVSREKKESFPLTVTSAQKNPTAFYLCASSSTYRAAYEQYFGPGTRLTVT.